Included here is one TCR beta chain sequence, with context. Trimming removed 6 bases from V and 9 bases from J, with 21 bases in between. Germline loops: CDR1 SGHAT, CDR2 FQNNGV. CDR3 length: 16 residues. This sample was taken from a study of blood T cell repertoires in COVID-19. Study details: Sample material is recorded as cDNA or gDNA derived from T cells, B-cell-depleted T cells, or PBMCs.

Assay: immunoSEQ multiplex PCR; the TCRdb copy retains only in-frame clones and omits some. Of 250,000 to 400,000 clones listed, about nine tenths are singletons. The sequence derives from a young woman with COVID-19, enrolled during active disease. V usage is TRBV11-2 and J usage is TRBJ1-6; D perhaps matches TRBD1 (5 bases). Sequenced: peripheral blood. Written as DNA, the CDR3 is TGTGCCAGCAGTATTTCCCAGGGACTCAGTGCTTCACCCCTCCACTTT. This translates into CASSISQGLSASPLHF.